This TCR beta chain was identified during a study of cytomegalovirus exposure and HLA in healthy donors. A word on this clone: Its cognate antigen is unknown.

PCR primers comprised 60 Vbeta and 13 Jbeta primers. Sequencing was performed with immunoSEQ multiplex PCR; in TCRdb, only in-frame clones are kept and a portion is missing. The repertoire holds 45,000 to 65,000 clones, with roughly 80% as singletons. General study results and limits: V- and J-gene trimming of TCR beta was linked (in a later analysis) to a missense DCLRE1C variant.

The CDR3 consists of 15 residues. In germline, CDR1 is SGHDN, CDR2 FVKESK. Unmatched junction bases numbered 11, after V lost 5 bases and J lost 10 bases. The sequence was collected from a woman between 40 and 50 years old in good health and CMV-seropositive. This chain links TRBV14 with TRBJ2-1; 10 bases fit TRBD1. The sequenced sample was PBMCs. The CDR3, as DNA: TGTGCCAGCAGCGTCCGGACAGGGGGACGGGGAGAGCAGTTCTTC. This translates into CASSVRTGGRGEQFF.